This entry lists 25 T cell receptor beta chains sequenced from one sample in a study of regulatory T cells in long-lasting Graves disease. According to the study, TCR beta libraries were built with iRepertoire HTBI primers and CDR3-region Arm-PCR. A single record per CDR3 protein comes from TCRdb applying MiXCR to the multiplex PCR reads. The repertoire consists of around 500,000 distinct CDR3 sequences, with roughly 20% occurring once and the leading ten covering 7% to 9.5%. Noted time point: persistent/refractory GD, antithyroid drugs over 5 years with positive TRAb. PBMC RNA was the source of the TCR library. This material consisted of peripheral blood mononuclear cells (PBMCs), taken when the disease was refractory, from a patient treated with antithyroid drugs. The receptor set was obtained from a female donor with Graves disease.

This clonotype was picked up many times. The chain couples TRBV12-3 or TRBV12-4 to TRBJ1-5, with no clear D. Between the trimmed V and J ends, which lost 5 bases and 13 bases, there was a span of 18 bases. CDR3 size: 13 residues. The CDR3 DNA sequence: TGTGCCAGCAGTCCGAGGGAGGGTGCCGATCAGCATTTT. Translating gives CASSPREGADQHF.

The J gene is TRBJ2-7, the V gene TRBV9, with 7 bases fitting TRBD1. J lost 5 bases, V lost 4 bases, and 15 bases had no gene match. Germline-derived CDR1 and CDR2 are SGDLS and YYNGEE. The CDR3 contains 16 residues. The CDR3 here is CASSPENRGLSDEQYF. In nucleotides, the CDR3 is TGTGCCAGCAGCCCCGAAAACAGGGGTCTGAGCGACGAGCAGTACTTC.

This clonotype was recorded at least ten times. The chain is built from TRBV2 and TRBJ2-7; D remains ambiguous. Trimming stripped 2 bases from V and 6 bases from J, with 14 bases between. Looked up from germline, CDR1 is SNHLY and CDR2 is FYNNEI. The CDR3 extends over 14 amino acids. The CDR3 sequence is CASSEMATVGEQYF. CDR3 nucleotides: TGTGCCAGCAGTGAAATGGCAACCGTGGGCGAGCAGTACTTC.

The V gene is TRBV19, the J gene TRBJ1-6; the D is unclear. From germline, CDR1 is LNHDA and CDR2 SQIVND (reference sequence). CDR3 length equals 14 residues. Trimming shortened V by 3 bases and J by 6 bases, and 9 bases separated the two germline ends. CDR3 nucleotides: TGTGCCAGTAGTATCTTGACGGTTAATTCACCCCTCCACTTT. It is translated as CASSILTVNSPLHF.

This clonotype was seen at least ten times. The V gene is TRBV28, the J gene TRBJ1-5, with 7 bases fitting TRBD1. Trimming at V came to 6 bases and at J to 3 bases, leaving 8 bases not matched to a gene. CDR1 is MDHEN, CDR2 SYDVKM, per germline. The CDR3 totals 15 residues. The CDR3: CASSPIQGNNQPQHF. CDR3 DNA sequence: TGTGCCAGCAGCCCCATACAGGGGAACAATCAGCCCCAGCATTTT.

This clonotype was observed a handful of times. The rearrangement links TRBV7-9 to TRBJ2-3, with 8 bases that match TRBD2. Germline V CDR1 and CDR2: SEHNR, FQNEAQ (reference sequence). CDR3 length equals 16 residues. The ends lost 0 bases at V and 1 base at J; junction bases unmatched: 3. CDR3 region: CASSLATSVRTDTQYF. The CDR3 DNA reads TGTGCCAGCAGCTTAGCGACTAGCGTTCGCACAGATACGCAGTATTTT.

The genes are TRBV20-1 and TRBJ2-7, with TRBD2 identical over 12 bases. Germline V lookup: CDR1 DFQATT, CDR2 SNEGSKA (reference sequence). The CDR3 consists of 15 residues. Trimming at V came to 1 base and at J to 7 bases, leaving 8 bases not matched to a gene. The CDR3 nucleotides read TGCAGTGCTAGAGGGGGGACTAGCGGGTTACTTGAGCAGTACTTC. Its protein product is CSARGGTSGLLEQYF.

This clonotype showed up just a few times. This rearrangement joins TRBV20-1 to TRBJ2-7, with D unclear. Trimming cost V 6 bases and J 2 bases, with 20 bases left between them. The germline CDR1 and CDR2 sequences are DFQATT and SNEGSKA (reference sequence). CDR3 length: 15 amino acids. CDR3 in amino acids: CSAPTHGGRPYEQYF. The CDR3 DNA reads TGCAGTGCCCCCACCCACGGCGGACGGCCCTACGAGCAGTACTTC.

This clonotype has a handful of counts. The gene calls are TRBV29-1 and TRBJ2-7; 7 nucleotides align to TRBD1. The ends lost 6 bases at V and 2 bases at J; junction bases unmatched: 4. The CDR3 covers 12 residues. CDR1 and CDR2 (germline): SQVTM, ANQGSEA. CDR3 protein: CSVWTGTYEQYF. The CDR3 bases are TGCAGCGTCTGGACAGGTACCTACGAGCAGTACTTC.

This clonotype was recorded only once. Possible read error: a much larger clone is one base away. This rearrangement joins TRBV12-3 or TRBV12-4 to TRBJ1-4, with D perhaps TRBD1 (6 bases). The CDR3 length is 17 residues. CDR3 bases: TGTGCCAGCAGTTTGATGCGGGGGGCTGCAACTAATGAAAATCTGTTTTTT. It encodes CASSLMRGAATNENLFF.

The chain joins TRBV27 to TRBJ2-3; 7 positions agree with TRBD1. Trimming cost V 5 bases and J 0 bases; bases outside gene matches: 17. CDR1 and CDR2 from the germline V gene are MNHEY and SMNVEV (reference sequence). This CDR3 region has 19 residues. This chain's CDR3 is CASSGRGFWLRTSTDTQYF. CDR3 nucleotides: TGTGCCAGCAGTGGCAGGGGGTTTTGGCTAAGAACTAGCACAGATACGCAGTATTTT.

This clonotype occurred a few times. CDR3 amino acids: CASSPRSDNPLHF. For the CDR3, the DNA is TGTGCCAGCTCACCACGGTCGGACAATCCCCTCCACTTT. The rearrangement uses TRBV18 and TRBJ1-6; weak D call: TRBD1 (5 bases). CDR1 KGHSH and CDR2 LQKENI come from the germline V gene. Trimming removed 1 base from V and 13 bases from J, with 11 bases in between. The CDR3 extends over 13 amino acids.

The chain couples TRBV5-1 to TRBJ2-2; TRBD2 matches at 7 bases. With V trimmed by 2 bases and J by 7 bases, 11 bases remained unmatched. The CDR3 is 16 residues long. Looked up from germline, CDR1 is SGHRS and CDR2 is YFSETQ. The CDR3 sequence: CASSLSARERDGELFF. The CDR3 DNA sequence: TGCGCCAGCAGCTTATCCGCCCGGGAGCGGGACGGGGAGCTGTTTTTT.

The CDR3 is CASRLDRGLFAQYF. DNA of the CDR3: TGTGCCAGCAGGCTGGACAGGGGACTCTTCGCGCAGTACTTC. The rearrangement joins TRBV6-1 to TRBJ2-7; 9 bases align to TRBD1. V trimming: 6 bases; J trimming: 9 bases; junction bases outside the gene matches: 12. Germline loops: CDR1 MNHNS, CDR2 SASEGT. This CDR3 is built from 14 residues.

The sample holds many counts of this clonotype. V usage is TRBV5-6 and J usage is TRBJ1-2, with D possibly matching TRBD1 (5 bases). The V gene's germline CDR1 is SGHDT and CDR2 YYEEEE. V was clipped by 5 bases and J by 2 bases, with 13 bases between them. The CDR3 consists of 14 residues. The CDR3 DNA is TGTGCCAGCAGACAAAGGGGAGAAAACTATGGCTACACCTTC. This translates into CASRQRGENYGYTF.

This clonotype was picked up a small number of times. V is TRBV12-3 or TRBV12-4 and J is TRBJ2-1, with D perhaps matching TRBD1 (6 bases). CDR3 length: 13 residues. Trimming took 5 bases from V and 6 from J, leaving 11 bases between them. This chain's CDR3 is CASSPGTSNEQFF. The DNA for the CDR3 is TGTGCCAGCAGTCCCGGGACATCCAATGAGCAGTTCTTC.

This clonotype was seen a few times. The chain is built from TRBV27 and TRBJ2-7, with 10 bases fitting TRBD2. CDR1 is MNHEY and CDR2 is SMNVEV in the germline V gene (reference sequence). J was trimmed by 5 bases and V by 4 bases; bases with no gene match: 14. This CDR3 is 17 amino acids long. CDR3 region: CASSSHRSSGRLDEQYF. CDR3 bases: TGTGCCAGCAGTTCCCACAGAAGTAGCGGGAGGCTCGACGAGCAGTACTTC.

This clonotype was seen only a few times. This rearrangement joins TRBV5-1 to TRBJ2-7, with D hard to call. This CDR3 has 15 amino acids. The V gene's germline CDR1 is SGHRS and CDR2 YFSETQ. The V end was cut by 4 bases, the J end by 2 bases, with 16 bases between. The CDR3 bases are TGCGCCAGCAGCCATCTGACGGGTACACCCTACGAGCAGTACTTC. Translated, it gives CASSHLTGTPYEQYF. Drawing the rest from reference TRBV5-1 and TRBJ2-7, the complete variable domain is KAGVTQTPRYLIKTRGQQVTLSCSPISGHRSVSWYQQTPGQGLQFLFEYFSETQRNKGNFPGRFSGRQFSNSRSEMNVSTLELGDSALYLCASSHLTGTPYEQYFGPGTRLTVT.

The chain has TRBV28 and TRBJ1-5, with a tentative D call TRBD1 (6 bases). The CDR3 is made up of 15 amino acids. V gave up 0 bases and J gave up 5 bases, with 11 bases separating them. CDR1 is MDHEN, CDR2 SYDVKM, per germline. The CDR3 is CASSLWAGEYQPQHF. For the CDR3, the DNA is TGTGCCAGCAGTTTATGGGCAGGGGAGTATCAGCCCCAGCATTTT.

This clonotype appeared many times. The V and J genes are TRBV3-1 and TRBJ1-2, with D maybe TRBD1 (5 bases). CDR1 LGHDT and CDR2 YNNKEL come from the germline V gene (reference sequence). The CDR3 has 14 amino acids. Trimming took off 2 bases at V and 6 bases at J, with 13 bases between the two ends. CDR3 amino acids: CASSQFQGRDGYTF. The DNA for the CDR3 is TGTGCCAGCAGCCAATTTCAGGGAAGAGATGGCTACACCTTC.

This clonotype turned up a few times. The V gene is TRBV2, the J gene TRBJ1-3, with D unresolved. The V end was cut by 7 bases, the J end by 0 bases, with 10 bases between. This CDR3 is built from 14 residues. The V gene's germline CDR1 is SNHLY and CDR2 FYNNEI. The CDR3 coding sequence is TGTGCCAGCAACGGAGGAATCTCTGGAAACACCATATATTTT. Protein: CASNGGISGNTIYF.

This clonotype was detected a few times. The rearrangement uses TRBV6-1 and TRBJ1-6; unclear D gene. Trimming took off 5 bases at V and 6 bases at J, with 5 bases between the two ends. Germline CDR1 reads MNHNS; CDR2 reads SASEGT. This CDR3 spans 12 amino acids. DNA for the CDR3: TGTGCCAGCAGTACTATTAATTCACCCCTCCACTTT. Translated: CASSTINSPLHF.

This clonotype occurred a few times. The V call is TRBV7-9, the J call TRBJ2-7; the D is unclear. Trimming took off 4 bases at V and 7 bases at J, with 20 bases between the two ends. The CDR3 has 15 residues. Looked up from germline, CDR1 is SEHNR and CDR2 is FQNEAQ (reference sequence). The CDR3: CASSSKRRISEEQYF. The CDR3 DNA reads as TGTGCCAGCAGCTCGAAACGGCGGATAAGTGAGGAGCAGTACTTC.

A note on this clonotype: A much larger clone differs by one base, so this may be a read error. CDR3: CACTVAGSPYEQYF. In DNA, the CDR3 is TGTGCCTGCACCGTAGCTGGTTCCCCTTACGAGCAGTACTTC. This rearrangement joins TRBV12-3 or TRBV12-4 to TRBJ2-7; no reliable D call. There are 14 residues in the CDR3. V gave up 11 bases and J gave up 4 bases, with 21 bases separating them.

The sample holds many counts of this clonotype. V gene TRBV28 combines with J gene TRBJ2-5; D remains ambiguous. Trimming cost V 6 bases and J 2 bases, with 7 bases left between them. This CDR3 comprises 12 residues. Germline CDR1 is MDHEN and CDR2 is SYDVKM. The CDR3 DNA sequence: TGTGCCAGCAGGGCAGCACAAGAGACCCAGTACTTC. It translates to CASRAAQETQYF.